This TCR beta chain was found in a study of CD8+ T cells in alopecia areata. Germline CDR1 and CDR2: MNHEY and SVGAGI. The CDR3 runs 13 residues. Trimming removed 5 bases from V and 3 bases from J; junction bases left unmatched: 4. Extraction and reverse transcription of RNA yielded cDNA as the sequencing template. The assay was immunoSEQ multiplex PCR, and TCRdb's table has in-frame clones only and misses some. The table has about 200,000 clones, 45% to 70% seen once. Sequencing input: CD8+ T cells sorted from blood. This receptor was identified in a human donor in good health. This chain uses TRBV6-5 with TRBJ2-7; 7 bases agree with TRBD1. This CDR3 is CASSPRDSYEQYF. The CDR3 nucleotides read TGTGCCAGCAGTCCCCGGGACAGCTACGAGCAGTACTTC.